A single sample gave rise to the 31 T cell receptor beta chains below, sequenced in a study of T cells after yellow fever vaccination. TCRdb redid the calling of the 5' RACE reads with MiXCR, one entry per CDR3 protein. The sample includes 350,000 to 550,000 distinct CDR3 sequences, approximately 19% of them seen just once. The sample in question was PBMCs, obtained before the yellow fever booster vaccination. All receptors come from a man in his late teens or twenties who received the YFV17D yellow fever vaccine.

The chain is built from TRBV9 and TRBJ2-6; D is unresolved. Germline V gene data show CDR1 as SGDLS and CDR2 as YYNGEE. The length of the CDR3 is 16 residues. V dropped 3 bases and J dropped 0 bases, with 10 bases sitting between them. The CDR3: CASSAALSSGANVLTF. CDR3 sequence (DNA): TGTGCCAGCAGCGCAGCATTAAGCTCTGGGGCCAACGTCCTGACTTTC.

The sample holds a few counts of this clonotype. The CDR3 is CASSERTRLEETQYF. The CDR3 bases are TGTGCCAGCAGTGAGCGCACTAGGCTCGAGGAGACCCAGTACTTC. V and J are TRBV25-1 and TRBJ2-5, with D possibly matching TRBD2 (5 bases). Looked up from germline, CDR1 is MGHDK and CDR2 is SYGVNS. CDR3 size: 15 residues. V was shortened by 3 bases and J by 5 bases, with 16 bases between the two germline ends.

The CDR3 bases are TGTGCCAGCAGCGCCCACAGGGAAGGTAGTGGCTATGGCTACACCTTC. Encoded protein: CASSAHREGSGYGYTF. V is TRBV7-9 and J is TRBJ1-2; TRBD1 is a possible D gene (6 bases). The CDR3 spans 16 residues. The germline gives CDR1 SEHNR, CDR2 FQNEAQ (reference sequence). The V end lost 5 bases, the J end lost 4 bases, and 20 bases lay between the germline ends.

The J gene is TRBJ2-2, the V gene TRBV6-1; D is possibly TRBD2 (5 bases). Germline CDR1 and CDR2: MNHNS and SASEGT. The germline V and J ends were trimmed by 7 bases and 0 bases, with 9 bases remaining between them. The CDR3 is 14 residues long. The CDR3 loop reads CASTRAANTGELFF. CDR3 nucleotide sequence: TGTGCCAGCACGCGAGCGGCGAACACCGGGGAGCTGTTTTTT.

The chain carries TRBV7-2 and TRBJ2-5; 12 bases map to TRBD2. Trimming removed 1 base from V and 5 bases from J; junction bases left unmatched: 8. The CDR3 loop spans 17 amino acids. Germline V gene sequence: CDR1 SGHTA, CDR2 FQGNSA. As DNA, the CDR3 is TGTGCCAGCAGCTTAGGTGCTAGCGGGGGGGCCTTCGAGACCCAGTACTTC. This codes for CASSLGASGGAFETQYF.

A few counts support this clonotype. The chain uses TRBV6-2 or TRBV6-3 and TRBJ2-1; TRBD1 matches at 9 bases. CDR1 MNHEY and CDR2 SVGEGT come from the germline V gene. Trimming at V came to 6 bases and at J to 8 bases, leaving 14 bases not matched to a gene. The CDR3 sequence is 16 residues long. Here the CDR3 reads CASSYDPGTGSHEQFF. The CDR3 coding sequence is TGTGCCAGCAGCTACGACCCCGGGACAGGGTCCCATGAGCAGTTCTTC.

This chain joins TRBV5-1 and TRBJ2-1; D uncertain. Germline V gives CDR1 SGHRS, CDR2 YFSETQ. The CDR3 runs to 11 residues. The germline V and J ends were trimmed by 4 bases and 8 bases, with 7 bases remaining between them. CDR3 DNA: TGCGCCAGCAGCAGTCTGGATGAGCAGTTCTTC. Amino acid sequence: CASSSLDEQFF.

This clonotype has more than one count but fewer than ten. V and J are TRBV12-5 and TRBJ2-1; perhaps TRBD1 as D (6 bases). The CDR3 contains 13 residues. Deletions cut 3 bases from V and 6 bases from J, with 9 bases between. Germline V CDR1 and CDR2: LGHNT, FRNRAP. The CDR3 sequence: CASGLSGVNEQFF. CDR3 DNA sequence: TGTGCTAGTGGTTTATCAGGGGTCAATGAGCAGTTCTTC.

With regard to this clonotype: A much larger clone sits a single nucleotide away, making a read error possible. CDR3 nucleotides: TGCACCAGCAGCTTGTTAGGGAATGAGCAGTTCTTC. Its translation is CTSSLLGNEQFF. The V and J genes are TRBV5-1 and TRBJ2-1; the D is unclear. The CDR3 consists of 12 residues. Germline-derived CDR1 and CDR2 are SGHRS and YFSETQ.

The chain recombines TRBV12-3 or TRBV12-4 with TRBJ1-6; TRBD1 is a possible D gene (6 bases). Between the trimmed V and J ends, which lost 5 bases and 10 bases, there was a span of 12 bases. This CDR3 spans 13 amino acids. CDR3 protein: CASSPGVYSPLHF. The DNA of the CDR3 is TGTGCCAGCAGTCCAGGGGTATACTCACCCCTCCACTTT.

The chain uses TRBV9 and TRBJ1-2, with D perhaps matching TRBD1 (5 bases). Deletions cut 4 bases from V and 4 bases from J, with 14 bases between. Germline CDR1 reads SGDLS; CDR2 reads YYNGEE. The length of the CDR3 is 14 residues. DNA of the CDR3: TGTGCCAGCAGCCTCCTATCCGACAGCTATGGCTACACCTTC. Encoded protein: CASSLLSDSYGYTF.

In this sample, this clonotype is medium-sized. This sequence joins TRBV6-1 and TRBJ1-2; possibly TRBD1 for D (6 bases). From germline, CDR1 is MNHNS and CDR2 SASEGT. The CDR3 covers 12 residues. Trimming removed 6 bases from V and 6 bases from J, with 11 bases in between. The chain's CDR3 is CASREGGHGYTF. The CDR3 DNA follows: TGTGCCAGCAGAGAGGGGGGACATGGCTACACCTTC.

V and J are TRBV10-3 and TRBJ1-4; 7 bases line up with TRBD1. The CDR3 loop spans 14 amino acids. The ends lost 6 bases at V and 7 bases at J; junction bases unmatched: 8. Germline values: CDR1 ENHRY, CDR2 SYGVKD. The CDR3 reads CAIRPGTAGEKLFF. The DNA for the CDR3 is TGTGCCATCAGACCCGGGACAGCTGGTGAAAAACTGTTTTTT.

This clonotype was counted only a few times. Written as DNA, the CDR3 is TGTGCCAGCAACGGACTAGCGGGTAAAAATACGCAGTATTTT. This sequence encodes CASNGLAGKNTQYF. The chain links TRBV6-2 or TRBV6-3 to TRBJ2-3; 11 nucleotides match TRBD2. CDR1 and CDR2 from the germline V gene are MNHEY and SVGEGT. The CDR3 length is 14 residues. V shed 7 bases, J shed 7 bases, and the junction held 7 bases outside the gene matches.

This clonotype was observed a few times. V is TRBV11-2 and J is TRBJ2-1; D is unclear. Germline V gene data show CDR1 as SGHAT and CDR2 as FQNNGV. V lost 0 bases and J 7 bases, leaving 10 bases between the germline ends. CDR3 size: 14 residues. Here the CDR3 reads CASSLDPQINEQFF. CDR3 coding DNA: TGTGCCAGCAGCTTAGACCCACAGATTAATGAGCAGTTCTTC.

V usage is TRBV7-9 and J usage is TRBJ2-4; D uncertain. The germline gives CDR1 SEHNR, CDR2 FQNEAQ (reference sequence). The length of the CDR3 is 14 residues. V was shortened by 1 base and J by 4 bases, with 8 bases between the two germline ends. The CDR3, as DNA: TGTGCCAGCAGCTTAGAATGGCAGAAAAACATTCAGTACTTC. As protein: CASSLEWQKNIQYF.

This chain links TRBV12-3 or TRBV12-4 with TRBJ2-2; the match to TRBD1 covers 9 bases. With V trimmed by 5 bases and J by 5 bases, 18 bases remained unmatched. The CDR3 length is 19 residues. CDR3 nucleotide sequence: TGTGCCAGCAGTAGGAGAGTTATCGTAGGGACAGGGATGACCGGGGAGCTGTTTTTT. Encoded protein: CASSRRVIVGTGMTGELFF.

This clonotype appeared a few times. The rearrangement joins TRBV11-2 to TRBJ2-3, with D possibly being TRBD2 (7 bases). Germline CDR1 and CDR2: SGHAT and FQNNGV. CDR3 length: 15 amino acids. Trimming cost V 7 bases and J 5 bases, with 19 bases left between them. The DNA for the CDR3 is TGTGCCAGCAATTATGGGGGGGCTGGCGGAGATACGCAGTATTTT. Translation: CASNYGGAGGDTQYF.

The chain's CDR3 is CASSSGQALNTEAFF. The CDR3 DNA sequence: TGTGCCAGCAGCTCCGGACAGGCCTTGAACACTGAAGCTTTCTTT. The chain joins TRBV7-3 to TRBJ1-1; 7 positions match TRBD1. Per germline, CDR1 SGHTA and CDR2 FQGTGA. CDR3 length equals 15 residues. V was pared by 4 bases and J by 0 bases, with 5 bases of the junction left unmatched. Based on the CDR3 plus reference TRBV7-3 and TRBJ1-1, the full variable domain is GAGVSQTPSNKVTEKGKYVELRCDPISGHTALYWYRQSLGQGPEFLIYFQGTGAADDSGLPNDRFFAVRPEGSVSTLKIQRTERGDSAVYLCASSSGQALNTEAFFGQGTRLTVV.

This clonotype occurred once. The chain couples TRBV6-5 to TRBJ2-1, with D unclear. CDR1 and CDR2 from the germline V gene are MNHEY and SVGAGI. V was shortened by 3 bases and J by 4 bases, with 13 bases between the two germline ends. The CDR3 has 15 amino acids. The CDR3 reads CASSYSRVPYNEQFF. CDR3 coding DNA: TGTGCCAGCAGTTATAGTCGAGTTCCTTACAATGAGCAGTTCTTC.

This clonotype was detected a few times. The chain has TRBV7-9 and TRBJ2-7; tentatively, D is TRBD1 (6 bases). The CDR3 has 14 residues. V lost 5 bases and J 0 bases, leaving 11 bases between the germline ends. Germline V gene data show CDR1 as SEHNR and CDR2 as FQNEAQ (reference sequence). DNA for the CDR3: TGTGCCAGCAGCCGGACAGACCTCTCCTACGAGCAGTACTTC. This codes for CASSRTDLSYEQYF.

This clonotype was seen at least ten times. The V call is TRBV4-2, the J call TRBJ2-3; a weak D match, TRBD2 (5 bases). This CDR3 is built from 15 residues. V shed 1 base and J shed 6 bases, with 14 bases lying between them. Germline V gives CDR1 LGHNA, CDR2 YNFKEQ. CDR3 loop: CASSQGSGLFDTQYF. CDR3 nucleotide sequence: TGTGCCAGCAGCCAAGGGAGCGGTTTGTTCGATACGCAGTATTTT.

This clonotype has more than one count but fewer than ten. This sequence joins TRBV3-1 and TRBJ2-7, with TRBD2 identical over 14 bases. Trimming cost V 6 bases and J 0 bases; bases outside gene matches: 7. The CDR3 loop spans 17 amino acids. Germline V CDR1 and CDR2: LGHDT, YNNKEL (reference sequence). For the CDR3, the DNA is TGTGCCAGCAGTCCGGGACTAGCGGGGGCCGTCTCCTACGAGCAGTACTTC. Translating gives CASSPGLAGAVSYEQYF.

This chain links TRBV5-6 with TRBJ2-7; D call uncertain. The ends were cut back, 4 bases at V and 5 bases at J, with 16 bases in the middle. The germline V gene encodes CDR1 SGHDT and CDR2 YYEEEE. This CDR3 comprises 14 residues. CDR3 DNA: TGTGCCAGCAGCCGCCCGAACTCCGTCGACGAGCAGTACGTC. Protein: CASSRPNSVDEQYV.

The chain is built from TRBV4-1 and TRBJ1-1, with D maybe TRBD1 (6 bases). V was shortened by 3 bases and J by 3 bases, with 17 bases between the two germline ends. CDR3 length equals 16 residues. Germline CDR1 is MGHRA and CDR2 is YSYEKL. CDR3 residues: CASSQAPSRTDTEAFF. The CDR3 DNA reads TGCGCCAGCAGCCAGGCGCCCTCACGGACAGACACTGAAGCTTTCTTT.

This clonotype was detected a few times. The genes are TRBV7-2 and TRBJ1-5; 7 bases agree with TRBD1. CDR1 is SGHTA and CDR2 is FQGNSA in the germline V gene. CDR3 size: 13 residues. J gave up 6 bases and V 6 bases, and 5 bases lay outside the gene matches. The CDR3 here is CASSTGEVQPQHF. In nucleotides, the CDR3 is TGTGCCAGCAGTACAGGGGAGGTTCAGCCCCAGCATTTT. Together with reference TRBV7-2 and TRBJ1-5, the CDR3 gives the full variable domain: GAGVSQSPSNKVTEKGKDVELRCDPISGHTALYWYRQSLGQGLEFLIYFQGNSAPDKSGLPSDRFSAERTGGSVSTLTIQRTQQEDSAVYLCASSTGEVQPQHFGDGTRLSIL.

This clonotype appeared a few times. This rearrangement joins TRBV12-3 or TRBV12-4 to TRBJ2-1; TRBD2 might be the D (6 bases). V lost 3 bases, J lost 4 bases, and 10 bases lay in between. The CDR3 loop spans 14 amino acids. The CDR3 DNA reads TGTGCCAGCAGTTTTCCCGGGGGTTACAATGAGCAGTTCTTC. Translating it yields CASSFPGGYNEQFF.

The rearrangement links TRBV7-8 to TRBJ1-1; D unresolved. The CDR3 runs to 14 residues. Germline V gene sequence: CDR1 SGHVS, CDR2 FQNEAQ. Trimming pared 5 bases from V and 9 bases from J, leaving 19 bases between. Here the CDR3 reads CASSLTWEVNQAFF. As DNA, the CDR3 is TGTGCCAGCAGCCTAACGTGGGAGGTTAATCAAGCTTTCTTT.

The rearrangement links TRBV5-1 to TRBJ2-2; no firm D call. Looked up from germline, CDR1 is SGHRS and CDR2 is YFSETQ. V lost 0 bases and J 0 bases, leaving 6 bases between the germline ends. The CDR3 extends over 15 amino acids. CDR3 in DNA: TGCGCCAGCAGCTTGGCGATTACGAACACCGGGGAGCTGTTTTTT. This gives the protein CASSLAITNTGELFF.

This clonotype was seen more than once but under ten times. The chain combines TRBV20-1 with TRBJ2-7, with 14 bases lining up with TRBD2. Per the germline V gene, CDR1 is DFQATT and CDR2 is SNEGSKA (reference sequence). The CDR3 extends over 16 amino acids. Unmatched junction bases numbered 6, after V lost 1 base and J lost 4 bases. The CDR3 here is CSARGGTSGGGYEQYF. DNA of the CDR3: TGCAGTGCTAGAGGAGGGACTAGCGGGGGAGGTTACGAGCAGTACTTC.

The CDR3: CSAGQGFSYNEQFF. The CDR3 region has the DNA TGCAGTGCTGGGCAGGGTTTCTCCTACAATGAGCAGTTCTTC. The chain combines TRBV20-1 with TRBJ2-1; possible D gene TRBD1, 5 bases. The CDR3 is made up of 14 amino acids. Germline V lookup: CDR1 DFQATT, CDR2 SNEGSKA (reference sequence). V was cut by 5 bases and J by 0 bases, with 11 bases left in between.